This T cell receptor (beta chain) stems from a study of blood T cell repertoires in COVID-19 (dated by TCRdb to 2019 to 2021). For context, the study as a whole: Samples covering the acute and convalescent phases of COVID-19 were provided by collaborators in the United States, Italy and Spain. Nearly every sample came with metadata listing a de-identified subject ID, COVID-19 status, age in years and sex. HLA class I and class II types, where available, came from metadata supplied by the sample provider rather than from assay-based typing. Deeply sampled blood TCRbeta repertoires from subjects exposed to, actively infected with, or recovered from COVID-19 were included in the dataset. A freely available public database, intended as a resource for researchers studying the immune response to SARS-CoV-2, is where the repertoires were released. Samples came from the ongoing ImmuneRACE study (first 160 participants) plus 1,254 subjects from 6 global collaborators. The prospective study material was composed of cDNA or gDNA derived from T cells, B-cell-depleted T cells, or PBMCs.

V loses 3 bases, J loses 8 bases, and the germline ends lie 10 bases apart. Taken from cysteine to phenylalanine, the CDR3 has 12 residues. The CDR3 DNA has 36 bases and is translated from base 1. The germline V gene gives CDR1 as SGHAT and CDR2 as FQNNGV. Study-level results and caveats: The amount of clinical and demographic metadata varied by source and participant and was provided uncurated.

The immunoSEQ Assay, a bias-controlled multiplex PCR, was used to amplify TCRbeta CDR3 regions from genomic DNA. The paper's data handling went like this. The number of nucleated cells in each sample was estimated by amplification of reference gene primers within the assay. To quantify the absolute abundance of each unique TCRbeta CDR3 rearrangement, sequence reads were collapsed and filtered. Productive Simpson clonality was computed per sample as the square root of Simpson's diversity index over productive rearrangements. TCRdb took this table from immuneACCESS and kept in-frame rearrangements with V and J called. Such tables lack part of the clones; where checked against another copy, unresolved V genes explain under half of the gap, and the rest is unexplained. From that table come the V and J calls and clone size; the DNA was used to work out D and trimming. Within this sample are 150,000 or so clones, with under 95% of them counted one time only. The ten largest clones take up 0.45% to 0.65% of the sample.

Whole blood was collected in K2EDTA tubes by collaborating institutions according to the institutions' own protocols. For TCRbeta analysis, collaborator samples were shipped as frozen whole blood, as isolated PBMCs, or as DNA extracted from either sample type. With regard to this clone: Its antigen specificity is not known. No much larger clonotype is one base removed from it; base qualities were not supplied.

The clonotype originates from a middle-aged man with acute or convalescent COVID-19. Sample: peripheral blood. In this chain, TRBV11-2 is recombined with TRBJ1-2; a weak D assignment points to TRBD1 (5 bases agree). The CDR3 reads as follows: CASSLDIGGYTF. The nucleotide sequence is given as TGTGCCAGCAGCTTGGACATCGGGGGCTACACCTTC.